One and the same sample provided the 3 T cell receptor beta chains below, sequenced in a study of vaccination effects on CD4 cells after COVID-19. Culture lasted around eleven days before CD4+ T cell isolation. These receptors lack a known antigen. TCRdb keeps only in-frame clones here, not all; method: immunoSEQ multiplex PCR. The sample yields tens of thousands of clones, approximately 72% seen once. The sample here was CD4+ T cells from PBMCs cultured without peptide, taken before COVID-19 vaccination. The receptors here all came from a human donor who had a prior SARS-CoV-2 infection.

V usage is TRBV19 and J usage is TRBJ2-1; TRBD2 is a possible D gene (5 bases). The germline V gene encodes CDR1 LNHDA and CDR2 SQIVND (reference sequence). Trimming took 3 bases from V and 5 from J, leaving 11 bases between them. The CDR3 length is 14 residues. CDR3 amino acids: CASSIQSGDNEQFF. CDR3 nucleotides: TGTGCCAGTAGTATCCAATCCGGGGACAATGAGCAGTTCTTC.

This clone was observed a few times. This rearrangement joins TRBV5-1 to TRBJ2-6; possible D gene TRBD2, 7 bases. Germline CDR1 SGHRS, CDR2 YFSETQ. The CDR3 has 18 residues. The V gene lost 4 bases and the J gene lost 0 bases, with 17 bases spanning the gap. The CDR3 DNA sequence: TGCGCCAGCAGCAAGTACGGGGGGCCCGTCTCTGGGGCCAACGTCCTGACTTTC. This sequence encodes CASSKYGGPVSGANVLTF.

This chain joins TRBV24-1 and TRBJ1-2; D might be TRBD1 (6 bases). In germline, CDR1 is KGHDR, CDR2 SFDVKD. The V gene lost 8 bases and the J gene lost 6 bases, with 21 bases spanning the gap. The CDR3 length is 15 residues. The CDR3 DNA reads as TGTGCCACCAAACTCAGGAAAGAGGCAGGGGATGGCTACACCTTC. Translated: CATKLRKEAGDGYTF.